Below, 17 T cell receptor beta chains from the same sample are listed, as sequenced in a study of control samples from healthy donors and cancer patients. This table comes from immunoSEQ multiplex PCR, and its TCRdb copy is limited to in-frame clones, with some not included. The sample contains 65,000 to 95,000 clones, more than 75% of which appear only once. The sample consisted of blood. The receptors come from a man aged 45-60 years in good health.

The rearrangement uses TRBV2 and TRBJ1-5; no firm D call. The CDR3 loop spans 13 amino acids. Germline-derived CDR1 and CDR2 are SNHLY and FYNNEI. Trimming removed 3 bases from V and 0 bases from J, with 3 bases in between. The CDR3 spells CASSDDSNQPQHF. In DNA form, the CDR3 reads TGTGCCAGCAGTGATGATAGCAATCAGCCCCAGCATTTT. The full variable domain, with the rest looked up from reference TRBV2 and TRBJ1-5, is EPEVTQTPSHQVTQMGQEVILRCVPISNHLYFYWYRQILGQKVEFLVSFYNNEISEKSEIFDDQFSVERPDGSNFTLKIRSTKLEDSAMYFCASSDDSNQPQHFGDGTRLSIL.

This chain uses TRBV4-2 with TRBJ1-1; perhaps TRBD1 as D (5 bases). The germline V gene encodes CDR1 LGHNA and CDR2 YNFKEQ. The CDR3 length is 11 residues. Trimming cost V 5 bases and J 8 bases, with 9 bases left between them. The CDR3 reads CASSAQGEAFF. For the CDR3, the DNA is TGTGCCAGCAGCGCCCAGGGCGAAGCTTTCTTT.

The chain has TRBV5-3 and TRBJ1-5, with TRBD1 matching 7 bases. TRBV5-3 is an ORF, with its function uncertain. This CDR3 contains 18 residues. Trimming took 4 bases from V and 6 from J; bases not matched to a gene: 19. The CDR3, as DNA: TGTGCCAGAAGCACCACGGGACAGAATACCCCCGAGGGTCAGCCCCAGCATTTT. Translating it yields CARSTTGQNTPEGQPQHF.

The rearrangement uses TRBV3-1 (or the pseudogene TRBV3-2) and TRBJ1-6; D possibly corresponds to TRBD1 (6 bases). The germline CDR1 and CDR2 sequences are LGHDT and YNNKEL (reference sequence). V shed 3 bases and J shed 7 bases, with 10 bases lying between them. The CDR3 contains 14 residues. As DNA, the CDR3 is TGTGCCAGCAGCCAGGGGGCGGCGAATTCACCCCTCCACTTT. Amino acid sequence: CASSQGAANSPLHF.

This clone showed up just once. This chain links TRBV7-2 with TRBJ1-6; no firm D call. V lost 3 bases and J lost 5, with 8 bases in between. CDR1 SGHTA and CDR2 FQGNSA come from the germline V gene. The CDR3 is made up of 14 amino acids. The CDR3 nucleotides read TGTGCCAGCAGCTTCGGGATTCATAATTCACCCCTCCACTTT. This translates into CASSFGIHNSPLHF.

V is TRBV12-3 or TRBV12-4 and J is TRBJ2-3; unclear D gene. Trimming stripped 6 bases from V and 1 base from J, with 8 bases between. The CDR3 is made up of 13 amino acids. CDR3 in DNA: TGTGCCAGCAGCCCTGGACGCACAGATACGCAGTATTTT. This translates into CASSPGRTDTQYF.

This sequence joins TRBV7-8 and TRBJ2-7, with D perhaps given as TRBD1 or TRBD2 (5 bases each). V was shortened by 4 bases and J by 7 bases, with 14 bases between the two germline ends. The CDR3 spans 13 residues. Looked up from germline, CDR1 is SGHVS and CDR2 is FQNEAQ. The CDR3 DNA is TGTGCCAGCAGCTCCCAGCCGTGGGGGGAGCAGTACGTC. Its protein is CASSSQPWGEQYV.

The rearrangement uses TRBV11-3 and TRBJ2-4, with no clear D. V dropped 4 bases and J dropped 0 bases, with 13 bases sitting between them. The CDR3 extends over 16 amino acids. Germline CDR1 and CDR2: SGHNT and YENEEA. CDR3 sequence reads: CASSSREALAKNIQYF. The DNA of the CDR3 is TGTGCCAGCAGCTCCCGAGAGGCGCTAGCCAAAAACATTCAGTACTTC. The full variable domain, in which reference TRBV11-3 and TRBJ2-4 provide the parts outside the CDR3, is EAGVVQSPRYKIIEKKQPVAFWCNPISGHNTLYWYLQNLGQGPELLIRYENEEAVDDSQLPKDRFSAERLKGVDSTLKIQPAELGDSAVYLCASSSREALAKNIQYFGAGTRLSVL.

This clone was seen a handful of times. The V and J genes are TRBV7-2 and TRBJ2-7; 8 positions match TRBD2. The V segment lost 1 base and the J segment 4 bases; nucleotides outside the gene matches: 12. Germline V lookup: CDR1 SGHTA, CDR2 FQGNSA. The length of the CDR3 is 17 residues. CDR3 residues: CASSLDSLAGTKYEQYF. The DNA of the CDR3 is TGTGCCAGCAGCTTAGATAGTTTAGCGGGGACTAAGTACGAGCAGTACTTC.

The chain employs TRBV9 and TRBJ1-2, with 7 bases that match TRBD1. The CDR3 sequence is 16 residues long. Germline V gives CDR1 SGDLS, CDR2 YYNGEE. Trimming at V came to 4 bases and at J to 2 bases, leaving 11 bases not matched to a gene. The CDR3, as DNA: TGTGCCAGCAGCTCGGGGACAGATTCTCAAAACTATGGCTACACCTTC. This codes for CASSSGTDSQNYGYTF.

This clone came up once. CDR3 region: CASRQTGGVNTEAFF. The CDR3 DNA is TGTGCCAGTAGGCAGACAGGCGGGGTGAACACTGAAGCTTTCTTT. The chain combines TRBV19 with TRBJ1-1, with D perhaps matching TRBD1 (6 bases). The CDR3 is made up of 15 amino acids. CDR1 is LNHDA, CDR2 SQIVND, per germline (reference sequence). Deletions cut 6 bases from V and 0 bases from J, with 14 bases between.

The V call is TRBV6-5, the J call TRBJ2-1; tentative D call: TRBD1 (6 bases). CDR3 length: 13 residues. The V gene lost 11 bases and the J gene lost 7 bases, with 18 bases spanning the gap. The germline V gene encodes CDR1 MNHEY and CDR2 SVGAGI. The CDR3 is CACMGAGGNEQFF. CDR3 DNA: TGTGCCTGCATGGGGGCGGGTGGTAATGAGCAGTTCTTC.

This sequence joins TRBV6-5 and TRBJ1-1, with D perhaps TRBD1 (5 bases). The CDR3 is 15 residues long. V lost 0 bases to trimming and J lost 3 bases, with 11 bases between them. Germline CDR1 and CDR2: MNHEY and SVGAGI. CDR3: CASSYSPGQDTEAFF. The CDR3 nucleotides read TGTGCCAGCAGTTACTCTCCGGGGCAAGACACTGAAGCTTTCTTT.

The rearrangement joins TRBV5-4 to TRBJ1-2; D is uncertain. Trimming stripped 2 bases from V and 1 base from J, with 9 bases between. Germline V CDR1 and CDR2: SGHNT, YYREEE (reference sequence). The CDR3 contains 14 residues. The CDR3 coding sequence is TGTGCCAGCAGCTTCGACAATCGTAACTATGGCTACACCTTC. This gives the protein CASSFDNRNYGYTF.

The rearrangement links TRBV18 to TRBJ1-3; maybe TRBD1 (5 bases). V lost 3 bases to trimming and J lost 7 bases, with 7 bases between them. From germline, CDR1 is KGHSH and CDR2 LQKENI. This CDR3 is 12 amino acids long. The CDR3 protein is CASSPQGNTIYF. DNA for the CDR3: TGTGCCAGCTCACCGCAGGGTAACACCATATATTTT.

The rearrangement uses TRBV7-2 and TRBJ2-1, with TRBD2 identical over 8 bases. Germline trimming cut 3 bases from V and 8 bases from J; bases unmatched to any gene: 6. This CDR3 has 14 residues. CDR1 is SGHTA, CDR2 FQGNSA, per germline. CDR3 amino acids: CASSFSPAGDEQFF. The DNA for the CDR3 is TGTGCCAGCAGCTTCTCCCCAGCGGGAGATGAGCAGTTCTTC.

The rearrangement joins TRBV6-2 or TRBV6-3 to TRBJ1-5, with unresolved D. This CDR3 is built from 16 residues. V gave up 1 base and J gave up 2 bases, with 12 bases separating them. The germline V gene has CDR1 MNHEY and CDR2 SVGEGT. For the CDR3, the DNA is TGTGCCAGCAGTTACTACGGGGAAAATGGCAATCAGCCCCAGCATTTT. This codes for CASSYYGENGNQPQHF.